The sequence of this TCR beta chain was determined in a study of blood T cell repertoires in COVID-19. Overall study context: Nucleic acid was either cDNA or gDNA, and it came from T cells, B-cell-depleted T cells, or PBMCs.

Germline assignment: CDR1 LGHNA and CDR2 YSLEER. J gave up 4 bases and V 4 bases, and 7 bases lay outside the gene matches. This CDR3 is built from 15 residues. Original processing notes: Reference gene primer amplification gave estimated nucleated cell counts. The method was immunoSEQ multiplex PCR; TCRdb's version includes in-frame clones alone and lacks a portion of them. From that table come the V and J calls and clone size; the DNA was used to work out D and trimming. Among fewer than 200,000 clones listed, less than 90% were seen once. The receptor comes from a man in his 60s with acute or convalescent COVID-19. The chain couples TRBV4-3 to TRBJ2-1; 7 nucleotides match TRBD1. Sequencing was carried out using peripheral blood. CDR3 coding DNA: TGCGCCAGCAGCCGGGACAGAGTCGGTTACAATGAGCAGTTCTTC. It translates to CASSRDRVGYNEQFF.